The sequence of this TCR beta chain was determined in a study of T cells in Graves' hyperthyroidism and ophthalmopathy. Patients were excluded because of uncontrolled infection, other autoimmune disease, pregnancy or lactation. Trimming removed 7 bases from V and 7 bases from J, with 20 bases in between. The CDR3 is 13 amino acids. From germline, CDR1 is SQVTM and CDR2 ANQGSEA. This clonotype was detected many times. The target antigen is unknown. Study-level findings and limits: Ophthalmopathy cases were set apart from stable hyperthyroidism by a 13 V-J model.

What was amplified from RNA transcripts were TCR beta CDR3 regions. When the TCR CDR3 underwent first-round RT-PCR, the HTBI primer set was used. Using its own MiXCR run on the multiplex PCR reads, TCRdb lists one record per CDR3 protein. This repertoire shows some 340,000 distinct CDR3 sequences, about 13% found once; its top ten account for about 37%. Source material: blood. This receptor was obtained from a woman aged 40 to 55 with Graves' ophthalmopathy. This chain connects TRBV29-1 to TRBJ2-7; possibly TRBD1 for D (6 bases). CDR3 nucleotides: TGCAGCGCCAGGCCACAGGGAGTGGGGGAGCAGTACTTC. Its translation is CSARPQGVGEQYF.